The rows below give T cell receptor beta chains drawn from one sample of a study of OX40 agonist ivuxolimab in advanced cancers. The repertoire was sequenced with immunoSEQ multiplex PCR; TCRdb's copy has only in-frame clones and lacks some. This sample has about 73,000 clones, with 80% to 90% found just once. The specimen comprised CD4+ or CD8+ T cells sorted from blood, sampled in a trial of the OX40 agonist ivuxolimab. Receptors were obtained from an adult with an advanced solid tumor such as melanoma, head and neck, liver or kidney cancer. Each CDR3 is given with its conserved first and last residue. D genes are given only for firm matches. Clone size is not always given. Where it is, it says once, few, many or a class for expanded clones.

abundance,d_gene,j_gene,v_gene,CDR3aa,CDR3nt
NA,NA,TRBJ2-7,TRBV6-1,CASSVYGIVGYEQYF,TGTGCCAGCAGTGTTTACGGCATAGTGGGGTACGAGCAGTACTTC
NA,NA,TRBJ1-5,TRBV27,CASSLGSFNQPQHF,TGTGCCAGCAGTTTAGGAAGTTTCAATCAGCCCCAGCATTTT
few,NA,TRBJ1-1,TRBV30,CAWSQTEAFF,TGTGCCTGGAGTCAAACTGAAGCTTTCTTT
NA,NA,TRBJ2-3,TRBV15,CATSRDFSSADTQYF,TGTGCCACCAGCAGAGATTTTAGCTCGGCAGATACGCAGTATTTT
NA,NA,TRBJ2-3,TRBV2,CASSAETGNTQYF,TGTGCCAGCAGTGCTGAGACTGGTAATACGCAGTATTTT
NA,NA,TRBJ2-6,TRBV10-3,CAISESSTGANVLTF,TGTGCCATCAGTGAGTCCTCTACTGGGGCCAACGTCCTGACTTTC
NA,TRBD2,TRBJ2-5,TRBV9,CASSAVAGGRETQYF,TGTGCCAGCAGCGCCGTAGCGGGAGGCCGCGAGACCCAGTACTTC
NA,TRBD1,TRBJ1-2,TRBV28,CASSPGDRTAYGYTF,TGTGCCAGCAGTCCAGGGGACAGGACGGCCTATGGCTACACCTTC
NA,NA,TRBJ2-1,TRBV5-1,CASSLLAGSYNEQFF,TGCGCCAGCAGCTTGTTAGCAGGGTCCTACAATGAGCAGTTCTTC
NA,TRBD1,TRBJ1-1,TRBV2,CASSELGQLNTEAFF,TGTGCCAGCAGTGAACTGGGACAGTTGAACACTGAAGCTTTCTTT
NA,TRBD1,TRBJ2-7,TRBV15,CATSTQTGGSYEQYF,TGTGCCACCAGCACCCAGACAGGGGGCTCCTACGAGCAGTACTTC
NA,TRBD2,TRBJ2-5,TRBV11-2,CASSPRGETQYF,TGTGCCAGCAGCCCGCGGGGGGAGACCCAGTACTTC
few,TRBD2,TRBJ2-7,TRBV29-1,CSVKTSGSSYEQYF,TGCAGCGTAAAAACTAGCGGGAGCTCCTACGAGCAGTACTTC
NA,NA,TRBJ2-3,TRBV5-4,CASSLGAGTDTQYF,TGTGCCAGCAGCTTAGGAGCAGGCACAGATACGCAGTATTTT
NA,NA,TRBJ1-5,TRBV7-8,CASSQYGQNSYNQPQHF,TGTGCCAGCAGCCAGTACGGACAAAACAGTTACAATCAGCCCCAGCATTTT
NA,TRBD1,TRBJ2-7,TRBV5-4,CASSAGQGSYEQYF,TGTGCCAGCAGCGCGGGACAGGGGTCCTACGAGCAGTACTTC
NA,NA,TRBJ2-6,TRBV5-4,CASSLQGSGANVLTF,TGTGCCAGCAGCCTCCAGGGGTCTGGGGCCAACGTCCTGACTTTC
NA,NA,TRBJ2-7,TRBV5-6,CASNPQTGSYEQYF,TGTGCCAGCAACCCCCAGACAGGCAGCTACGAGCAGTACTTC
NA,NA,TRBJ2-3,TRBV11-2,CASSSRDSSSTDTQYF,TGTGCCAGCAGCTCCCGGGACTCTTCTAGCACAGATACGCAGTATTTT
NA,TRBD2,TRBJ2-7,TRBV28,CASTRTSHSYEQYF,TGTGCCAGCACCAGGACTAGCCACTCCTACGAGCAGTACTTC
NA,TRBD2,TRBJ2-4,TRBV10-2,CASSDTGSGRGAKNIQYF,TGCGCCAGCAGTGACACGGGTAGCGGGAGAGGAGCCAAAAACATTCAGTACTTC
NA,TRBD2,TRBJ2-1,TRBV5-1,CASNQLSGGGRRFF,TGCGCCAGCAACCAGTTGAGTGGCGGGGGGAGGCGGTTCTTC
NA,NA,TRBJ2-5,TRBV19,CASSDYWETQYF,TGTGCCAGTAGTGACTATTGGGAGACCCAGTACTTC
NA,TRBD1,TRBJ2-2,TRBV7-3,CASSRDRAPGELFF,TGTGCCAGCAGCCGAGACAGGGCCCCCGGGGAGCTGTTTTTT
NA,TRBD1,TRBJ2-2,TRBV9,CASSVGTGVTGELFF,TGTGCCAGCAGCGTCGGGACAGGGGTCACCGGGGAGCTGTTTTTT
NA,NA,TRBJ1-1,TRBV7-8,CASSLGRVTEAFF,TGTGCCAGCAGCTTAGGTAGGGTAACTGAAGCTTTCTTT
NA,TRBD1,TRBJ1-5,TRBV19,CASSSQTGSNQPQHF,TGTGCCAGTAGTAGCCAGACAGGGAGCAATCAGCCCCAGCATTTT
NA,NA,TRBJ2-4,TRBV19,CASSIKGGVLAKNIQYF,TGTGCCAGTAGTATTAAGGGGGGTGTACTAGCCAAAAACATTCAGTACTTC
NA,NA,TRBJ1-1,TRBV28,CASSPATELNTEAFF,TGTGCCAGCAGCCCGGCCACCGAATTGAACACTGAAGCTTTCTTT
NA,TRBD1,TRBJ2-5,TRBV29-1,CSVGTGGYETQYF,TGCAGCGTCGGGACAGGGGGCTATGAGACCCAGTACTTC
NA,TRBD1,TRBJ2-7,TRBV9,CASSARQGAYEQYF,TGTGCCAGCAGCGCCCGACAGGGGGCCTACGAGCAGTACTTC
NA,NA,TRBJ1-4,TRBV7-9,CASSFGGNDEKLFF,TGTGCCAGCAGCTTCGGGGGTAACGATGAAAAACTGTTTTTT